These 14 T cell receptor beta chains came from one sample sequenced in a study of breast tumors, draining lymph nodes, adjacent tissues. Samples came from axillary lymph nodes draining the breast cancer. TCRdb analysed the multiplex PCR reads with MiXCR anew, one entry per CDR3 protein. Of fewer than 250,000 distinct CDR3 sequences in the sample, about 32% were seen once. Sequencing input: axillary lymph node tissue. These receptors came from a female donor with breast cancer. Some clones in this sample may be carry-over from other donors' samples.

The rearrangement joins TRBV30 to TRBJ1-1; D may be TRBD1 (6 bases). The germline V and J ends were trimmed by 2 bases and 1 base, with 8 bases remaining between them. The length of the CDR3 is 13 residues. Germline V lookup: CDR1 GTSNPN, CDR2 SVGIG (reference sequence). CDR3: CAWSLTGNTEAFF. The DNA for the CDR3 is TGTGCCTGGAGTCTGACAGGGAACACTGAAGCTTTCTTT.

This clonotype was counted ten times or more. The genes are TRBV9 and TRBJ1-3; 11 bases align to TRBD1. The CDR3 runs 16 residues. The trim removed 0 bases at V and 4 bases at J, leaving 3 bases unmatched. Germline V gives CDR1 SGDLS, CDR2 YYNGEE. The CDR3 protein is CASSVVDRGPGNTIYF. The CDR3 DNA reads TGTGCCAGCAGCGTAGTGGACAGGGGGCCCGGAAACACCATATATTTT. The whole variable domain, remainder taken from reference TRBV9 and TRBJ1-3, is DSGVTQTPKHLITATGQRVTLRCSPRSGDLSVYWYQQSLDQGLQFLIQYYNGEERAKGNILERFSAQQFPDLHSELNLSSLELGDSALYFCASSVVDRGPGNTIYFGEGSWLTVV.

The genes are TRBV30 and TRBJ1-5; D unresolved. Germline CDR1 and CDR2: GTSNPN and SVGIG (reference sequence). The V and J ends lost 0 bases and 2 bases respectively, with 8 bases between them. CDR3 length: 14 amino acids. The CDR3 coding sequence is TGTGCCTGGAGTGTACATATTGGCAATCAGCCCCAGCATTTT. Protein product: CAWSVHIGNQPQHF.

The chain has TRBV9 and TRBJ2-3, with D tentatively TRBD1 (6 bases). The CDR3 runs to 16 residues. CDR1 and CDR2 from the germline V gene are SGDLS and YYNGEE. V was shortened by 4 bases and J by 1 base, with 16 bases between the two germline ends. The CDR3 is CASSLRTDSGTDTQYF. The CDR3 DNA is TGTGCCAGCAGCCTGAGGACAGATAGCGGCACAGATACGCAGTATTTT.

The chain's CDR3 is CSAIGLAGVVQETQYF. DNA for the CDR3: TGCAGTGCGATAGGACTAGCGGGAGTGGTGCAAGAGACCCAGTACTTC. This chain uses TRBV20-1 with TRBJ2-5; 13 bases line up with TRBD2. The CDR3 runs to 16 residues. With V trimmed by 6 bases and J by 2 bases, 9 bases remained unmatched. In germline, CDR1 is DFQATT, CDR2 SNEGSKA (reference sequence).

This clonotype came up a few times. This sequence joins TRBV6-4 and TRBJ2-4; D is ambiguous. CDR1 and CDR2 (germline): MRHNA, SNTAGT. The germline V and J ends were trimmed by 6 bases and 0 bases, with 15 bases remaining between them. The CDR3 has 16 amino acids. The CDR3 loop reads CASSCLLVVAKNIQYF. The CDR3 DNA reads as TGTGCCAGCAGCTGTTTGTTAGTAGTAGCCAAAAACATTCAGTACTTC.

There are a few counts of this clonotype. The chain uses TRBV28 and TRBJ1-5; 9 bases fit TRBD1. The CDR3 has 18 residues. The V gene end was trimmed by 1 base and the J gene end by 2 bases; junction bases not matched to a gene: 9. Per the germline V gene, CDR1 is MDHEN and CDR2 is SYDVKM. The CDR3 here is CASSLFKGTGLRNQPQHF. DNA for the CDR3: TGTGCCAGCAGTTTATTCAAAGGGACAGGGCTGCGCAATCAGCCCCAGCATTTT.

This clonotype was observed a few times. The V call is TRBV6-5, the J call TRBJ1-1; tentative D call: TRBD1 (6 bases). The V gene lost 6 bases and the J gene lost 2 bases, with 13 bases spanning the gap. The CDR3 runs to 14 residues. Germline CDR1 and CDR2: MNHEY and SVGAGI. The CDR3 spells CASRSRGQNTEAFF. The CDR3, as DNA: TGTGCCAGCAGGTCACGGGGGCAAAACACTGAAGCTTTCTTT.

This clonotype was seen ten or more times. The CDR3 is CASSFPTSETDTQYF. In DNA form, the CDR3 reads TGTGCCAGCAGCTTCCCGACTAGCGAGACAGATACGCAGTATTTT. The V gene is TRBV5-6, the J gene TRBJ2-3; 8 bases are a match to TRBD2. The CDR3 has 15 amino acids. Germline values: CDR1 SGHDT, CDR2 YYEEEE. Trimming cost V 2 bases and J 3 bases; bases outside gene matches: 5. The full variable domain, its missing parts supplied by reference TRBV5-6 and TRBJ2-3, is DAGVTQSPTHLIKTRGQQVTLRCSPKSGHDTVSWYQQALGQGPQFIFQYYEEEERQRGNFPDRFSGHQFPNYSSELNVNALLLGDSALYLCASSFPTSETDTQYFGPGTRLTVL.

The chain recombines TRBV5-1 with TRBJ1-5; D might be TRBD1 (6 bases). Trimming took off 5 bases at V and 6 bases at J, with 12 bases between the two ends. Germline values: CDR1 SGHRS, CDR2 YFSETQ. The CDR3 is made up of 13 amino acids. In DNA, the CDR3 is TGCGCCAGCAGAGTGGGGGCAGTTCAGCCCCAGCATTTT. Translating it yields CASRVGAVQPQHF.

This clonotype was detected ten times or more. The CDR3 DNA is TGTGCCATCCGACCCCAGGGTCCAACCTACGAGCAGTACTTC. This codes for CAIRPQGPTYEQYF. The chain has TRBV10-3 and TRBJ2-7, with a tentative D call TRBD1 (5 bases). The CDR3 has 14 residues. Trimming removed 8 bases from V and 2 bases from J, with 16 bases in between. Germline V CDR1 and CDR2: ENHRY, SYGVKD.

This clonotype was found many times. The V call is TRBV20-1, the J call TRBJ2-3; D is uncertain. This CDR3 spans 11 amino acids. Germline V gene data show CDR1 as DFQATT and CDR2 as SNEGSKA (reference sequence). V gave up 0 bases and J gave up 2 bases, with 0 bases separating them. CDR3 sequence: CSARDTDTQYF. CDR3 DNA sequence: TGCAGTGCTAGAGACACAGATACGCAGTATTTT.

This clonotype has a handful of counts. The V gene is TRBV7-3, the J gene TRBJ1-1; D unclear. Between the trimmed V and J ends, which lost 5 bases and 8 bases, there was a span of 24 bases. CDR1 and CDR2 (germline): SGHTA, FQGTGA. This CDR3 spans 16 amino acids. CDR3 coding DNA: TGTGCCAGCAGCGTTCCCCGTGGGCCAATTGTCGGGGAAGCTTTCTTT. This translates into CASSVPRGPIVGEAFF.

This clonotype appeared many times. The chain recombines TRBV6-1 with TRBJ1-2; perhaps TRBD1 as D (5 bases). This CDR3 spans 14 amino acids. Germline CDR1 and CDR2: MNHNS and SASEGT. Trimming took 0 bases from V and 8 from J, leaving 13 bases between them. CDR3 in DNA: TGTGCCAGCAGTGAAGCGATGGGGACGACGGGCTACACCTTC. It codes for CASSEAMGTTGYTF.